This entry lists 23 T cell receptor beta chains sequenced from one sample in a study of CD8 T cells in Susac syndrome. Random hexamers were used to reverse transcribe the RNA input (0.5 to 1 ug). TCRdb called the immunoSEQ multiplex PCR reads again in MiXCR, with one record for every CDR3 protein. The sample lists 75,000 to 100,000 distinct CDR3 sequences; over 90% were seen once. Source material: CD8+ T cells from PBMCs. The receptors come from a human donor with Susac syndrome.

The CDR3 DNA reads as TGTGCCTGGAGTGGGGACGCAGATACGCAGTATTTT. Translated, it gives CAWSGDADTQYF. This rearrangement joins TRBV30 to TRBJ2-3; D is possibly TRBD1 or TRBD2 (5 bases each). V was shortened by 1 base and J by 4 bases, with 6 bases between the two germline ends. CDR3 length equals 12 residues. CDR1 is GTSNPN and CDR2 is SVGIG in the germline V gene (reference sequence).

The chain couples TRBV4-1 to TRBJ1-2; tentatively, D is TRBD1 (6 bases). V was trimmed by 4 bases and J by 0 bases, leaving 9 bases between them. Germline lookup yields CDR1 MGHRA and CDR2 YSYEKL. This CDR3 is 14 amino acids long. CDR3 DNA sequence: TGCGCCAGCAGCCCCGAGGGGGCTAACTATGGCTACACCTTC. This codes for CASSPEGANYGYTF.

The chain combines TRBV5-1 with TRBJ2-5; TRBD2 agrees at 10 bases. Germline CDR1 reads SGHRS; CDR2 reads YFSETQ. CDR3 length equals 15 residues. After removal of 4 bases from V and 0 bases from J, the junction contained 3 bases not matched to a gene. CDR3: CASSGLAEYQETQYF. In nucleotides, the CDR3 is TGCGCCAGCAGCGGACTAGCGGAGTACCAAGAGACCCAGTACTTC.

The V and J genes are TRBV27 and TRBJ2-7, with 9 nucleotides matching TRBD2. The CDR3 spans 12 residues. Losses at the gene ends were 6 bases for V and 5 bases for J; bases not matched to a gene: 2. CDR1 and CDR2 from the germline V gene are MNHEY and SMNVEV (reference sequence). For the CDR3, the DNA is TGTGCCAGCAGGGGACTAGCTCACGAGCAGTACTTC. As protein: CASRGLAHEQYF.

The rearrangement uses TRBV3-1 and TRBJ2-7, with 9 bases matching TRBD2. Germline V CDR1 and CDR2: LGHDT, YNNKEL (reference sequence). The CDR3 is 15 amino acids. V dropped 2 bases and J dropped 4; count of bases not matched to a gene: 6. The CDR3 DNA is TGTGCCAGCAGCCAAAGTCTAGCGGGATTGTACGAGCAGTACTTC. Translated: CASSQSLAGLYEQYF.

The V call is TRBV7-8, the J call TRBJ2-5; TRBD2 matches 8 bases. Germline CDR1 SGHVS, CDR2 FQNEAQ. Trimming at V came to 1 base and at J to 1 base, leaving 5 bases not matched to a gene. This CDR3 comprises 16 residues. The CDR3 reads CASSLVEREFQETQYF. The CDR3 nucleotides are TGTGCCAGCAGCTTAGTTGAGCGGGAGTTCCAAGAGACCCAGTACTTC.

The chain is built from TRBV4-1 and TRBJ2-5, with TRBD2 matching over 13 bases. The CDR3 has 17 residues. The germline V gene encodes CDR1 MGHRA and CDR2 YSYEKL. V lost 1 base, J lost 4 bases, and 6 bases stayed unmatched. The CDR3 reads CASSQGTSGSLGETQYF. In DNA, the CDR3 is TGCGCCAGCAGCCAAGGGACTAGCGGGAGTTTAGGAGAGACCCAGTACTTC.

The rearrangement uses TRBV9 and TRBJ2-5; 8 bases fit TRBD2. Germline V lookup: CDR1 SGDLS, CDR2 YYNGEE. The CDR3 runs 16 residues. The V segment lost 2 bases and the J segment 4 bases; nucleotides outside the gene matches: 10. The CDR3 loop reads CASSVFSGGPLETQYF. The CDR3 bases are TGTGCCAGCAGCGTCTTTTCGGGAGGGCCTTTAGAGACCCAGTACTTC. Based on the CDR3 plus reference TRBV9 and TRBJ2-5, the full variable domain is DSGVTQTPKHLITATGQRVTLRCSPRSGDLSVYWYQQSLDQGLQFLIQYYNGEERAKGNILERFSAQQFPDLHSELNLSSLELGDSALYFCASSVFSGGPLETQYFGPGTRLLVL.

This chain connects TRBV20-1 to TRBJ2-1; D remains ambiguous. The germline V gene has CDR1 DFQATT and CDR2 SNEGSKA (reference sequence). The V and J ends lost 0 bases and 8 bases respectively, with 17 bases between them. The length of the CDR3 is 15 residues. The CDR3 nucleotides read TGCAGTGCTAGAGATCAGACGCCGAATATGGATGAGCAGTTCTTC. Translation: CSARDQTPNMDEQFF.

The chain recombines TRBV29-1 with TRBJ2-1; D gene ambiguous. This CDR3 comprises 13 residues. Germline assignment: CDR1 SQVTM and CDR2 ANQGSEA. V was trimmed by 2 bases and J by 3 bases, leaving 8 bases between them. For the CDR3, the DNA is TGCAGCGTTGAACCGACTGGCTACAATGAGCAGTTCTTC. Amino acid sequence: CSVEPTGYNEQFF.

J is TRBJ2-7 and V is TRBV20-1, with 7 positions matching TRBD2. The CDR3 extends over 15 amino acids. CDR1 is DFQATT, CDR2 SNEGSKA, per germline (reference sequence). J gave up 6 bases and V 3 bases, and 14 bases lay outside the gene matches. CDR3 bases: TGCAGTGCTAGTCTGTCTAGCGGTCGGGGTAGCGAGCAGTACTTC. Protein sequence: CSASLSSGRGSEQYF.

CDR3 loop: CSAGQGALEQYF. CDR3 DNA sequence: TGCAGTGCCGGACAGGGGGCGCTTGAGCAGTACTTC. The chain combines TRBV20-1 with TRBJ2-7; 11 nucleotides line up with TRBD1. Germline assignment: CDR1 DFQATT and CDR2 SNEGSKA (reference sequence). This CDR3 is 12 amino acids long. V shed 6 bases, J shed 7 bases, and the junction held 5 bases outside the gene matches.

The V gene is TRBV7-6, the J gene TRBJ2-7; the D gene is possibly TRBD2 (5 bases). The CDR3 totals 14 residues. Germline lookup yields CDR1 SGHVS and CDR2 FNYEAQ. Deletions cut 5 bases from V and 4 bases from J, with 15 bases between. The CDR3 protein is CASSQGIREYEQYF. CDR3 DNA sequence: TGTGCCAGCAGCCAAGGAATAAGGGAGTACGAGCAGTACTTC.

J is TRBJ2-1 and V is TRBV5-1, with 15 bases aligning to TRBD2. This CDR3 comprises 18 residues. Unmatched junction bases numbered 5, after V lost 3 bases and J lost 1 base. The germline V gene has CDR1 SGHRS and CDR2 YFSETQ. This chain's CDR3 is CASSSGLAGGLSYNEQFF. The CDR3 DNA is TGCGCCAGCAGCTCCGGACTAGCGGGAGGGCTATCCTACAATGAGCAGTTCTTC. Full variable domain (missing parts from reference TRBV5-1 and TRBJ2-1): KAGVTQTPRYLIKTRGQQVTLSCSPISGHRSVSWYQQTPGQGLQFLFEYFSETQRNKGNFPGRFSGRQFSNSRSEMNVSTLELGDSALYLCASSSGLAGGLSYNEQFFGPGTRLTVL.

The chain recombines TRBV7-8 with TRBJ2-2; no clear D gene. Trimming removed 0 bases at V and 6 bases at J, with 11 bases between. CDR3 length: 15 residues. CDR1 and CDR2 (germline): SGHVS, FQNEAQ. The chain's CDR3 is CASSLAVPGPGELFF. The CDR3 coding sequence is TGTGCCAGCAGCTTAGCGGTCCCGGGCCCCGGGGAGCTGTTTTTT. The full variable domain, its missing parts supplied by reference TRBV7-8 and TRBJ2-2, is GAGVSQSPRYKVAKRGQDVALRCDPISGHVSLFWYQQALGQGPEFLTYFQNEAQLDKSGLPSDRFFAERPEGSVSTLKIQRTQQEDSAVYLCASSLAVPGPGELFFGEGSRLTVL.

The CDR3 here is CAWNRENTEAFF. DNA for the CDR3: TGTGCCTGGAACAGGGAGAACACTGAAGCTTTCTTT. This chain joins TRBV30 and TRBJ1-1; D is perhaps TRBD1 (6 bases). Germline-derived CDR1 and CDR2 are GTSNPN and SVGIG (reference sequence). CDR3 length: 12 residues. Deletions cut 4 bases from V and 1 base from J, with 7 bases between.

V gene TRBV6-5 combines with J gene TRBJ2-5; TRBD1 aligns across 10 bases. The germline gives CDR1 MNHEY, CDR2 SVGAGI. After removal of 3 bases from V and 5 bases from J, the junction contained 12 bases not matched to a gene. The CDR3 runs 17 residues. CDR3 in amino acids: CASSYLGQGGRSETQYF. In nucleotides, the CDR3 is TGTGCCAGCAGTTATTTAGGACAGGGGGGCAGGAGCGAGACCCAGTACTTC.

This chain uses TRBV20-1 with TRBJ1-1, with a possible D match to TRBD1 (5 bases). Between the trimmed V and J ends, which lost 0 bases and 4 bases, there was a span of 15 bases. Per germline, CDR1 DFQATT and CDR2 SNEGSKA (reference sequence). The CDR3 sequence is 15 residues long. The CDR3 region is CSARDPSGGGTEAFF. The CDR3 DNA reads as TGCAGTGCTAGAGATCCGTCGGGGGGAGGCACTGAAGCTTTCTTT.

Written as DNA, the CDR3 is TGCAGCGTTGATACGGAAGACCCCTCCTACGAGCAGTACTTC. It is translated as CSVDTEDPSYEQYF. The chain joins TRBV29-1 to TRBJ2-7; D is unresolved. The CDR3 runs to 14 residues. V gave up 3 bases and J gave up 0 bases, with 12 bases separating them. The germline gives CDR1 SQVTM, CDR2 ANQGSEA.

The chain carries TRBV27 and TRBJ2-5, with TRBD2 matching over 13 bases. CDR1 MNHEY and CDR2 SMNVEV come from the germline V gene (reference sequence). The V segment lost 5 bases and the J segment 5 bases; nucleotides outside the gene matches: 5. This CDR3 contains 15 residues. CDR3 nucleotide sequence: TGTGCCAGCAGTCCCGGGACTAGCGGGATTGAGACCCAGTACTTC. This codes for CASSPGTSGIETQYF.

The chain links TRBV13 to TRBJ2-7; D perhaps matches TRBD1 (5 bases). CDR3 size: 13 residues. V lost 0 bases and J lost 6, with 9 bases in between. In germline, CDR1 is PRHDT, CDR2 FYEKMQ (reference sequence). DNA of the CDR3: TGTGCCAGCAGCTTAGGGGCAGGGTCCGAGCAGTACTTC. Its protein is CASSLGAGSEQYF.

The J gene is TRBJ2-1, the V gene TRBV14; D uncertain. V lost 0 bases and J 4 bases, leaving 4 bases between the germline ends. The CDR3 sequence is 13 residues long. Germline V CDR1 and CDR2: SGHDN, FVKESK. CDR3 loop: CASSQDGYNEQFF. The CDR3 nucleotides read TGTGCCAGCAGCCAAGACGGGTACAATGAGCAGTTCTTC.

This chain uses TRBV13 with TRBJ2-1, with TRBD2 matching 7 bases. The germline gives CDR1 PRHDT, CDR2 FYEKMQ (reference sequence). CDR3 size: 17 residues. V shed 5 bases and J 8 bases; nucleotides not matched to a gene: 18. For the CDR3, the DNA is TGTGCCAGCAGCCCGGGGCCCTTAGGGGCGGGAGCGGATGAGCAGTTCTTC. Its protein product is CASSPGPLGAGADEQFF.